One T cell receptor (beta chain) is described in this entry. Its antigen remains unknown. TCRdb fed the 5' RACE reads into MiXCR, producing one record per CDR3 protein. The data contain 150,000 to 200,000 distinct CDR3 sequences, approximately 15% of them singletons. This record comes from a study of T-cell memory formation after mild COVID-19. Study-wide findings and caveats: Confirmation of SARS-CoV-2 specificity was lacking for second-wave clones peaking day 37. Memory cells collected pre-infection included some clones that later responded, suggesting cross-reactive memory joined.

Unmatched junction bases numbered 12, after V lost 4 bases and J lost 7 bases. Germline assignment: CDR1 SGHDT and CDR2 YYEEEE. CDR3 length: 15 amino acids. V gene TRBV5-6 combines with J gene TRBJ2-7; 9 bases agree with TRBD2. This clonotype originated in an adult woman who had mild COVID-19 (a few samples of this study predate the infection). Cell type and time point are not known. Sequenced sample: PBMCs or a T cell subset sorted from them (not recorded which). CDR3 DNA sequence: TGTGCCAGCAGCCGTCGGAGACTAGCGGACCTTGAGCAGTACTTC. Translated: CASSRRRLADLEQYF.